The 9 T cell receptor beta chains below were found in one sample sequenced in a study of shared clonotypes between healthy human individuals. The data were produced by immunoSEQ multiplex PCR, yet TCRdb's version contains in-frame clones alone and is incomplete. The table records roughly 680,000 clones, 72% of them present only once. The sample was memory CD4+ T cells sorted from blood. This sample's subset: CD45RA-negative fraction. The receptors shown here come from a woman under 40 in good health.

This clone was recorded once. The chain is built from TRBV5-6 and TRBJ2-3; 10 bases map to TRBD2. The trim removed 4 bases at V and 2 bases at J, leaving 10 bases unmatched. The germline gives CDR1 SGHDT, CDR2 YYEEEE. The CDR3 has 17 amino acids. This chain's CDR3 is CASSQGWLAGATDTQYF. CDR3 bases: TGTGCCAGCAGCCAAGGGTGGCTAGCGGGAGCCACAGATACGCAGTATTTT.

V gene TRBV6-1 combines with J gene TRBJ1-4; a possible D gene is TRBD1 (6 bases). Germline CDR1 MNHNS, CDR2 SASEGT. The CDR3 is 15 residues long. Trimming cost V 0 bases and J 8 bases, with 13 bases left between them. The CDR3 loop is CASSEASGAPEKLFF. DNA of the CDR3: TGTGCCAGCAGTGAAGCATCAGGGGCCCCAGAAAAACTGTTTTTT.

In its sample, this clone was seen a few times. The same CDR3 arises from other DNA sequences in this sample as well. This chain connects TRBV18 to TRBJ1-1; D is unclear. V lost 2 bases and J 0 bases, leaving 7 bases between the germline ends. The germline V gene has CDR1 KGHSH and CDR2 LQKENI. The CDR3 has 14 residues. CDR3 DNA: TGTGCCAGCTCACCAGAACGGGTGAACACTGAAGCTTTCTTT. Encoded protein: CASSPERVNTEAFF.

The rearrangement uses TRBV18 and TRBJ2-5; possible D gene TRBD1, 5 bases. The CDR3 totals 14 residues. V lost 3 bases and J 0 bases, leaving 8 bases between the germline ends. The V gene's germline CDR1 is KGHSH and CDR2 LQKENI. The CDR3 is CASSPSTDQETQYF. Written as DNA, the CDR3 is TGTGCCAGCTCACCGTCGACAGACCAAGAGACCCAGTACTTC.

The V call is TRBV28, the J call TRBJ1-1; D ambiguous. This CDR3 is 13 amino acids long. The germline V gene has CDR1 MDHEN and CDR2 SYDVKM. Trimming cost V 6 bases and J 5 bases, with 13 bases left between them. In nucleotides, the CDR3 is TGTGCCAGCAGCGAGACGGCTGTAACTGAAGCTTTCTTT. Its protein product is CASSETAVTEAFF.

The rearrangement links TRBV19 to TRBJ1-1; D might be TRBD1 (5 bases). This CDR3 spans 13 amino acids. The V end lost 7 bases, the J end lost 6 bases, and 15 bases lay between the germline ends. Germline values: CDR1 LNHDA, CDR2 SQIVND (reference sequence). The CDR3 DNA sequence: TGTGCCAGTAAACCACTGGGGCATGCTGAAGCTTTCTTT. Translation: CASKPLGHAEAFF.

The chain couples TRBV6-5 to TRBJ2-2, with D tentatively TRBD1 or TRBD2 (6 bases each). V was trimmed by 8 bases and J by 5 bases, leaving 9 bases between them. The CDR3 spans 12 residues. Germline lookup yields CDR1 MNHEY and CDR2 SVGAGI. The CDR3 sequence: CASWRGTGELFF. CDR3 bases: TGTGCCAGCTGGAGGGGGACCGGGGAGCTGTTTTTT.

This chain joins TRBV27 and TRBJ2-3, with 11 positions matching TRBD2. Germline V lookup: CDR1 MNHEY, CDR2 SMNVEV (reference sequence). This CDR3 comprises 15 residues. J was trimmed by 8 bases and V by 5 bases; bases with no gene match: 9. The CDR3: CASSIILLAGATQYF. As DNA, the CDR3 is TGTGCCAGCAGTATAATCCTACTAGCGGGAGCTACGCAGTATTTT.

Turning to this clone: This specimen includes other DNA sequences encoding the same CDR3. The V call is TRBV5-1, the J call TRBJ2-7, with TRBD1 matching 7 bases. V lost 4 bases and J lost 3; bases outside the gene matches: 7. In germline, CDR1 is SGHRS, CDR2 YFSETQ. This CDR3 has 14 amino acids. The CDR3 spells CASSPRDSSYEQYF. The CDR3 DNA follows: TGCGCCAGCAGCCCGAGGGACAGCAGCTACGAGCAGTACTTC.